Below, 20 T cell receptor beta chains from the same sample are listed, as sequenced in a study of beta chain features in type 1 diabetes. Whole-study findings and limits: TCRB CDR3s were moderately but significantly shorter in Type 1 diabetes patients in all four CD4+ subsets.

Investigators reverse transcribed all isolated RNA, so they sequenced expressed TCRB transcripts. Repertoires were generated with immunoSEQ multiplex PCR, while TCRdb's copy carries only in-frame clones and drops some. The table includes 150,000 to 200,000 clones, approximately 8.1% detected once. No antigens are known for them. Input material: central memory CD4+ T cells from blood. The receptors come from a woman aged 40 to 50 with type 1 diabetes.

The chain employs TRBV28 and TRBJ1-2; the D gene is possibly TRBD1 (6 bases). V shed 9 bases and J shed 3 bases, with 20 bases lying between them. The V gene's germline CDR1 is MDHEN and CDR2 SYDVKM. The CDR3 length is 15 residues. The CDR3 is CASREVGGAYYGYTF. The CDR3, as DNA: TGTGCCAGTCGGGAGGTGGGGGGGGCTTACTATGGCTACACCTTC.

J is TRBJ2-3 and V is TRBV29-1; D is uncertain. The CDR3 contains 13 residues. The germline CDR1 and CDR2 sequences are SQVTM and ANQGSEA. V was clipped by 4 bases and J by 5 bases, with 13 bases between them. Written as DNA, the CDR3 is TGCAGCGTTGGTGGGTACTCGGGAGATACGCAGTATTTT. Translation: CSVGGYSGDTQYF.

This sequence joins TRBV20-1 and TRBJ1-3; D not resolved. Looked up from germline, CDR1 is DFQATT and CDR2 is SNEGSKA (reference sequence). CDR3 length equals 11 residues. Between the trimmed V and J ends, which lost 1 base and 4 bases, there was a span of 2 bases. In DNA, the CDR3 is TGCAGTGCTAGAGCAGGAAACACCATATATTTT. Encoded protein: CSARAGNTIYF.

This clone was recorded a few times. The chain combines TRBV7-9 with TRBJ2-3; TRBD1 agrees at 11 bases. This CDR3 comprises 16 residues. The junction had 4 bases not matched to a gene; V was cut back by 3 bases and J by 2 bases. Germline assignment: CDR1 SEHNR and CDR2 FQNEAQ (reference sequence). The CDR3 sequence: CASSFGTGGITDTQYF. The DNA for the CDR3 is TGTGCCAGCAGCTTCGGGACAGGGGGTATCACAGATACGCAGTATTTT. Filled out from reference TRBV7-9 and TRBJ2-3, the complete variable domain reads DTGVSQNPRHKITKRGQNVTFRCDPISEHNRLYWYRQTLGQGPEFLTYFQNEAQLEKSRLLSDRFSAERPKGSFSTLEIQRTEQGDSAMYLCASSFGTGGITDTQYFGPGTRLTVL.

This clone was observed a handful of times. V is TRBV15 and J is TRBJ1-2; 10 nucleotides match TRBD1. The CDR3 loop spans 16 amino acids. Germline CDR1 reads LNHNV; CDR2 reads YYDKDF (reference sequence). V gave up 5 bases and J gave up 8 bases; unmatched junction bases: 14. In nucleotides, the CDR3 is TGTGCCACCAGCGGGCGGTCGGACAGGGGGTCTAGAGGCTACACCTTC. Its translation: CATSGRSDRGSRGYTF. Looking up the rest from reference TRBV15 and TRBJ1-2 gives the full variable domain: DAMVIQNPRYQVTQFGKPVTLSCSQTLNHNVMYWYQQKSSQAPKLLFHYYDKDFNNEADTPDNFQSRRPNTSFCFLDIRSPGLGDTAMYLCATSGRSDRGSRGYTFGSGTRLTVV.

The V and J genes are TRBV9 and TRBJ2-7; 7 nucleotides line up with TRBD1. The CDR3 contains 14 residues. The V segment lost 4 bases and the J segment 0 bases; nucleotides outside the gene matches: 4. Germline CDR1 is SGDLS and CDR2 is YYNGEE. CDR3 sequence (DNA): TGTGCCAGCAGCCCTGGGACAGACTCCTACGAGCAGTACTTC. Protein product: CASSPGTDSYEQYF.

This clone was found a few times. This sequence joins TRBV5-4 and TRBJ1-6; 7 bases agree with TRBD1. Trimming took 4 bases from V and 5 from J; bases not matched to a gene: 3. The germline CDR1 and CDR2 sequences are SGHNT and YYREEE (reference sequence). This CDR3 has 14 amino acids. The CDR3 region is CASSRDRDNSPLHF. The CDR3 coding sequence is TGTGCCAGCAGCCGGGACAGAGATAATTCACCCCTCCACTTT. Complete variable domain (other parts from reference TRBV5-4 and TRBJ1-6): ETGVTQSPTHLIKTRGQQVTLRCSSQSGHNTVSWYQQALGQGPQFIFQYYREEENGRGNFPPRFSGLQFPNYSSELNVNALELDDSALYLCASSRDRDNSPLHFGNGTRLTVT.

The chain combines TRBV4-2 with TRBJ2-2, with D hard to call. The CDR3 sequence is 13 residues long. V was trimmed by 4 bases and J by 3 bases, leaving 6 bases between them. Germline CDR1 and CDR2: LGHNA and YNFKEQ. In nucleotides, the CDR3 is TGTGCCAGCAGCCCACCGGACACCGGGGAGCTGTTTTTT. Encoded protein: CASSPPDTGELFF.

In this sample, this clone turned up a few times. The V and J genes are TRBV28 and TRBJ2-1; the D gene is possibly TRBD2 (5 bases). Germline V lookup: CDR1 MDHEN, CDR2 SYDVKM. CDR3 size: 15 residues. V was pared by 5 bases and J by 7 bases, with 18 bases between. The chain's CDR3 is CASSPSGGRRNEQFF. CDR3 nucleotides: TGTGCCAGCAGTCCTTCGGGCGGGCGTAGAAATGAGCAGTTCTTC.

This clone has just a few counts. The chain couples TRBV7-2 to TRBJ2-1, with 9 bases fitting TRBD2. V gave up 0 bases and J gave up 7 bases; unmatched junction bases: 4. The CDR3 extends over 15 amino acids. Germline assignment: CDR1 SGHTA and CDR2 FQGNSA. The CDR3 DNA is TGTGCCAGCAGCTTAGCTAGCGGGGGTCGTAATGAGCAGTTCTTC. Its protein product is CASSLASGGRNEQFF.

This clone has just a few counts. The gene calls are TRBV7-9 and TRBJ2-7; 12 positions match TRBD2. V shed 1 base, J shed 3 bases, and the junction held 13 bases outside the gene matches. The CDR3 runs 19 residues. Germline CDR1 and CDR2: SEHNR and FQNEAQ (reference sequence). For the CDR3, the DNA is TGTGCCAGCAGCTTAGTTGGGAAGAGAACGACTAGCGGGGGCTACGAGCAGTACTTC. It specifies CASSLVGKRTTSGGYEQYF.

The chain combines TRBV27 with TRBJ2-2, with D possibly TRBD2 on 5 matching bases. This CDR3 has 12 amino acids. Germline V gene lookup returns CDR1 MNHEY and CDR2 SMNVEV (reference sequence). The V end lost 5 bases, the J end lost 10 bases, and 11 bases lay between the germline ends. Here the CDR3 reads CASSERDKELFF. The CDR3 nucleotides are TGTGCCAGCAGTGAACGGGATAAGGAGCTGTTTTTT.

This clone appeared a few times. This rearrangement joins TRBV9 to TRBJ2-1; D ambiguous. CDR3 size: 14 residues. In germline, CDR1 is SGDLS, CDR2 YYNGEE. V was cut by 0 bases and J by 8 bases, with 12 bases left in between. The CDR3 sequence: CASSVVSYGDEQFF. CDR3 DNA sequence: TGTGCCAGCAGCGTAGTGAGTTACGGTGATGAGCAGTTCTTC.

This chain connects TRBV7-2 to TRBJ1-1, with 7 bases that match TRBD1. V gave up 5 bases and J gave up 4 bases; unmatched junction bases: 4. The germline V gene encodes CDR1 SGHTA and CDR2 FQGNSA. The CDR3 sequence is 13 residues long. In DNA form, the CDR3 reads TGTGCCAGCAGCCTCCCAGGGGGCACTGAAGCTTTCTTT. It yields the protein CASSLPGGTEAFF.

The rearrangement links TRBV27 to TRBJ1-6; 10 nucleotides line up with TRBD1. The CDR3 runs 18 residues. After removal of 3 bases from V and 7 bases from J, the junction contained 12 bases not matched to a gene. The germline gives CDR1 MNHEY, CDR2 SMNVEV (reference sequence). CDR3 nucleotide sequence: TGTGCCAGCAGTTTCAGTTCCTCCGGGACAGGGGTCAATTCACCCCTCCACTTT. It encodes CASSFSSSGTGVNSPLHF.

V gene TRBV7-9 combines with J gene TRBJ1-2; D unresolved. V was clipped by 1 base and J by 3 bases, with 9 bases between them. CDR3 length: 14 residues. CDR1 and CDR2 (germline): SEHNR, FQNEAQ (reference sequence). The CDR3 spells CASSLEQSHYGYTF. The CDR3 region has the DNA TGTGCCAGCAGCTTAGAACAGTCCCACTATGGCTACACCTTC.

This clone was counted only a few times. The V and J genes are TRBV5-1 and TRBJ2-5; no clear D gene. Germline V gene sequence: CDR1 SGHRS, CDR2 YFSETQ. CDR3 length: 12 residues. V lost 5 bases and J 5 bases, leaving 10 bases between the germline ends. The CDR3 is CASRASIETQYF. The CDR3 DNA follows: TGCGCCAGCAGAGCATCAATCGAGACCCAGTACTTC.

V usage is TRBV29-1 and J usage is TRBJ1-5, with 10 bases that match TRBD1. CDR1 and CDR2 (germline): SQVTM, ANQGSEA. V was pared by 7 bases and J by 5 bases, with 2 bases of the junction left unmatched. The CDR3 totals 12 residues. The CDR3 sequence is CSAGTGDQPQHF. As DNA, the CDR3 is TGCAGCGCTGGGACAGGGGATCAGCCCCAGCATTTT.

This clone was observed a few times. V is TRBV21-1 and J is TRBJ2-1; TRBD2 is taken as the D call from the table, unchecked against the DNA. TRBV21-1 is given as a pseudogene. The CDR3 covers 12 residues. CDR3 nucleotides: TGTGCCAGCAGCAAACGGGACAATGAGCAGTTCTTC. It specifies CASSKRDNEQFF.

This clone was found a few times. Other DNA sequences in this sample translate to the same CDR3. The chain links TRBV12-5 to TRBJ2-5, with a tentative D call TRBD2 (6 bases). Germline-derived CDR1 and CDR2 are LGHNT and FRNRAP. Trimming pared 6 bases from V and 1 base from J, leaving 9 bases between. This CDR3 has 13 residues. The CDR3 reads CASGSGSQETQYF. The CDR3 DNA reads as TGTGCTAGTGGGTCCGGGAGCCAAGAGACCCAGTACTTC.